This T cell receptor (beta chain) was identified during a study of regulatory T cells in long-lasting Graves disease (dated by TCRdb to the early 2020s). For context, the study as a whole: To count as having persistent Graves' disease, a patient had to have received antithyroid drug treatment for over 5 years with TSH receptor autoantibodies remaining persistently positive. This study used TCR sequencing and RNA sequencing of peripheral blood to compare persistent Graves' disease patients against newly diagnosed Graves' disease patients. The study was conducted in China and was registered as a clinical trial. A total of about 35 samples underwent TCR sequencing: 13 from persistent and some 20 from newly diagnosed Graves' disease patients. In the clinical cohort, patients with persistent Graves' disease had used antithyroid drugs for an average of roughly 10 years. What the study reported, not specific to this receptor: Only the TCR beta chain was sequenced and analyzed. Persistent disease showed preferential use of TRBV28, TRBJ1-2 and TRBJ2-5, whereas newly diagnosed disease favored TRBV20-1 and TRBJ2-1. Only peripheral blood was studied, because thyroid tissue, the primary lesion, was inaccessible. The authors noted that the small sample size was a limitation that may lower accuracy. Persistent patients shared more public clonotypes among themselves (around 2,800) than newly diagnosed patients did (approximately 900). Compared with newly diagnosed patients, patients with persistent Graves' disease had lower TCR Shannon entropy and fewer highly expanded clones, which suggests clonal expansion.

The intended sense of this specimen's time point label: persistent/refractory GD, antithyroid drugs over 5 years with positive TRAb. For both TCR sequencing and RNA sequencing, RNA was extracted from PBMCs in TRIzol. The diagnosis of Graves' disease was made according to American Thyroid Association guidelines. Patients were recruited from an endocrinology department in Xi'an, China. Each patient gave roughly 8.4 milliliters of peripheral blood, collected in an EDTA anticoagulant tube. Ficoll Paque Plus density gradient separation was used to isolate PBMCs, and no further T cell sorting was performed. An Agilent 2100 Bioanalyzer and agarose gel were used to assess RNA quality, and a NanoDrop 2000 was used to measure RNA concentration. The CDR3 covers 15 residues, taking in both the cysteine and the phenylalanine. Only the CDR3 DNA stays, 45 bases, in frame from base 1. The trim is 2 bases for V and 0 bases for J, with a gap of 11 bases between the germline ends. The germline V gene sets CDR1 to SGHTA and CDR2 to FQGNSA.

The library was generated by multiplex PCR. Instrument on record: Illumina HiSeq 4000. CDR3 regions were amplified by Arm-PCR with iRepertoire HTBI primers to construct TCR beta libraries. Gel purification was performed on PCR products prior to sequencing. Regarding the original processing steps: A total of 62 TRBV and approximately 15 TRBJ segments were identified across samples and were used for gene usage analysis of CDR3 amino acid clonotypes. COPE and FqMerger were used to merge filtered high-quality paired reads into contigs. BLAST was used to align contigs to IMGT TRBV, TRBD and TRBJ reference genes, with CDR3 defined following IMGT. Any clonotype with a frequency above 0.1% was counted as a highly expanded clone. Shannon entropy was used to measure repertoire diversity, and the Gini coefficient was used to measure V-J evenness. Public clonotypes were defined as clonotypes shared by more than one individual. TCRdb reworked the public reads: Q25 trimming with fastp, MiXCR clone assembly, productive beta chains retained. Each entry merges the rows of one CDR3 protein and shows their most common DNA and genes. V and J calls and clone size were set by TCRdb, not the authors. Across this sample there are 300,000 to 500,000 distinct CDR3 sequences, with around 20% seen only once. The ten largest account for 20% to 25% of the sample.

As concerns this clonotype: Its binding antigen is unknown. No base quality values were provided; no much bigger clone lies one nucleotide off.

This TCR derives from a female donor with Graves disease. The V and J segments used are TRBV7-2 and TRBJ2-7; the D segment could be TRBD1, given 6 matching bases. Sequencing was performed on peripheral blood mononuclear cells (PBMCs), taken when the disease was refractory, from a patient treated with antithyroid drugs. The CDR3 region has the sequence CASSLRAGASYEQYF. The nucleotides are TGTGCCAGCAGCTTAAGGGCAGGGGCCTCCTACGAGCAGTACTTC.